These 16 T cell receptor beta chains originate from one sample sequenced in a study of identical twins. TCRdb used MiXCR to reprocess the 5' RACE reads, holding one entry per CDR3 protein. The repertoire includes 540,000 or so distinct CDR3 sequences, around 24% of them detected once, and more than 0.4% sits in the top ten. The same data also contributed to another study, on yellow fever vaccine responses in identical twins.

Material: CD4+ T cells sorted from blood. These receptors were collected from a woman under 30 in good health.

This sequence joins TRBV19 and TRBJ2-3; the D call may be TRBD1 or TRBD2 (5 bases each). Germline CDR1 and CDR2: LNHDA and SQIVND (reference sequence). V lost 6 bases and J 5 bases, leaving 21 bases between the germline ends. This CDR3 region has 16 residues. CDR3 in DNA: TGTGCCAGTAGCTCACCACGGGGCCTAGGGGTAGATACGCAGTATTTT. Translation gives CASSSPRGLGVDTQYF.

The chain uses TRBV5-1 and TRBJ2-2; 12 bases are shared with TRBD2. The length of the CDR3 is 15 residues. Losses at the gene ends were 4 bases for V and 7 bases for J; bases not matched to a gene: 5. Germline assignment: CDR1 SGHRS and CDR2 YFSETQ. The CDR3 nucleotides are TGCGCCAGCAGCCTAAGGACTAGCGGGGTCGGGGAGCTGTTTTTT. Amino acid sequence: CASSLRTSGVGELFF.

V usage is TRBV20-1 and J usage is TRBJ2-1; 8 bases fit TRBD2. Trimming at V came to 6 bases and at J to 9 bases, leaving 13 bases not matched to a gene. The germline gives CDR1 DFQATT, CDR2 SNEGSKA (reference sequence). This CDR3 has 14 residues. CDR3 in amino acids: CSAQMISGSGEQFF. CDR3 coding DNA: TGCAGTGCGCAGATGATCAGCGGGAGTGGTGAGCAGTTCTTC.

Many counts were recorded for this clonotype. The chain links TRBV5-1 to TRBJ2-1; 8 bases are shared with TRBD2. The trim removed 5 bases at V and 5 bases at J, leaving 18 bases unmatched. This CDR3 spans 18 amino acids. Per the germline V gene, CDR1 is SGHRS and CDR2 is YFSETQ. The CDR3: CASRSGTSHPQLHNEQFF. The CDR3 DNA reads TGCGCCAGCAGGTCCGGGACTAGTCATCCACAATTGCACAATGAGCAGTTCTTC.

This sequence joins TRBV3-1 and TRBJ2-1; TRBD2 matches at 8 bases. Looked up from germline, CDR1 is LGHDT and CDR2 is YNNKEL (reference sequence). Losses at the gene ends were 5 bases for V and 5 bases for J; bases not matched to a gene: 8. This CDR3 is built from 15 residues. CDR3 sequence reads: CASSNSGKVHNEQFF. Here the CDR3 DNA reads TGTGCCAGCAGCAATAGCGGGAAAGTTCACAATGAGCAGTTCTTC.

The CDR3 here is CASRKGSNEQFF. The CDR3 DNA sequence: TGTGCCAGCAGAAAGGGGAGCAATGAGCAGTTCTTC. This rearrangement joins TRBV27 to TRBJ2-1, with D tentatively TRBD1 or TRBD2 (5 bases each). The CDR3 contains 12 residues. Germline CDR1 and CDR2: MNHEY and SMNVEV (reference sequence). V gave up 6 bases and J gave up 6 bases, with 9 bases separating them.

This rearrangement joins TRBV9 to TRBJ1-1; D is possibly TRBD1 (5 bases). This CDR3 is 15 amino acids long. V was cut by 0 bases and J by 0 bases, with 9 bases left in between. The germline V gene encodes CDR1 SGDLS and CDR2 YYNGEE. The CDR3 protein is CASSVEGRMNTEAFF. The CDR3 DNA follows: TGTGCCAGCAGCGTAGAGGGACGGATGAACACTGAAGCTTTCTTT.

There are a few counts of this clonotype. The chain is built from TRBV18 and TRBJ1-2, with no clear D. Germline V lookup: CDR1 KGHSH, CDR2 LQKENI. V was clipped by 3 bases and J by 2 bases, with 10 bases between them. The CDR3 totals 14 residues. As DNA, the CDR3 is TGTGCCAGCTCACCGCTTGAAGGGAACTATGGCTACACCTTC. Translation: CASSPLEGNYGYTF.

The J gene is TRBJ2-2, the V gene TRBV20-1, with 7 bases fitting TRBD2. This CDR3 has 19 residues. Unmatched junction bases numbered 17, after V lost 2 bases and J lost 2 bases. From germline, CDR1 is DFQATT and CDR2 SNEGSKA (reference sequence). CDR3 region: CSARLGRATGSINTGELFF. CDR3 coding DNA: TGCAGTGCTAGATTGGGGAGGGCCACGGGTTCCATAAACACCGGGGAGCTGTTTTTT.

CDR3 nucleotides: TGTGCCAGCAGTTTAACTAGCGGGCCTAAAGGGACGCAGTATTTT. Amino acids: CASSLTSGPKGTQYF. The V call is TRBV28, the J call TRBJ2-3, with TRBD2 matching 9 bases. CDR1 is MDHEN and CDR2 is SYDVKM in the germline V gene. The V gene end was trimmed by 2 bases and the J gene end by 9 bases; junction bases not matched to a gene: 9. The CDR3 extends over 15 amino acids.

This rearrangement joins TRBV2 to TRBJ2-1; 8 bases match TRBD2. Trimming at V came to 3 bases and at J to 5 bases, leaving 21 bases not matched to a gene. CDR1 is SNHLY and CDR2 is FYNNEI in the germline V gene. The CDR3 length is 20 residues. The CDR3 reads CASSDVPRFNGRAEDNEQFF. The CDR3 coding sequence is TGTGCCAGCAGTGATGTCCCCCGCTTCAACGGGAGGGCCGAGGACAATGAGCAGTTCTTC.

At least ten counts were recorded for this clonotype. The V gene is TRBV12-3 or TRBV12-4, the J gene TRBJ2-1; the D gene is possibly TRBD1 (6 bases). Trimming cost V 8 bases and J 1 base, with 12 bases left between them. There are 14 residues in the CDR3. CDR3 amino acids: CASGGGSSYNEQFF. CDR3 DNA: TGTGCCAGCGGGGGCGGCTCGTCCTACAATGAGCAGTTCTTC.

This clonotype was seen ten or more times. This chain joins TRBV7-8 and TRBJ2-7, with D possibly being TRBD2 (6 bases). There are 16 residues in the CDR3. CDR1 is SGHVS, CDR2 FQNEAQ, per germline. Trimming removed 5 bases from V and 3 bases from J, with 20 bases in between. The chain's CDR3 is CASSDRQSSVYYEQYV. CDR3 DNA: TGTGCCAGCAGCGATAGGCAATCTAGCGTCTACTACGAGCAGTACGTC.

This clonotype was seen only a few times. This sequence joins TRBV5-5 and TRBJ2-5; perhaps D is TRBD1 or TRBD2 (5 bases each). The germline V gene encodes CDR1 SGHKS and CDR2 YYEKEE (reference sequence). V lost 0 bases and J lost 1, with 10 bases in between. The CDR3 covers 15 residues. DNA of the CDR3: TGTGCCAGCAGCTTGGTCGGGGCCATCCAAGAGACCCAGTACTTC. Encoded protein: CASSLVGAIQETQYF.

The rearrangement links TRBV10-3 to TRBJ2-6; a possible D gene is TRBD2 (6 bases). The CDR3 totals 14 residues. Between the trimmed V and J ends, which lost 10 bases and 4 bases, there was a span of 14 bases. Germline values: CDR1 ENHRY, CDR2 SYGVKD. CDR3 sequence reads: CATTGVAGANVLTF. CDR3 DNA: TGTGCCACTACGGGGGTTGCAGGGGCCAACGTCCTGACTTTC.

This clonotype has a handful of counts. This sequence joins TRBV20-1 and TRBJ2-4, with 12 positions matching TRBD2. With 3 bases clipped from V and 6 bases from J, the junction kept 9 bases outside the gene matches. This CDR3 has 16 residues. The germline V gene has CDR1 DFQATT and CDR2 SNEGSKA (reference sequence). The CDR3 spells CSASGLAGGNGNIQYF. Written as DNA, the CDR3 is TGCAGTGCTAGTGGGCTAGCGGGAGGGAATGGAAACATTCAGTACTTC.